A single sample gave rise to the 23 T cell receptor beta chains below, sequenced in a study of T cells in Graves' hyperthyroidism and ophthalmopathy. There were TCR beta CDR3 regions amplified from RNA transcripts. TCR CDR3 regions were first amplified by RT-PCR with HTBI primers. TCRdb passed the multiplex PCR reads through MiXCR, listing each CDR3 protein once. Of a few hundred thousand distinct CDR3 sequences in the sample, approximately 15% were seen once. Sequenced material: blood. The receptors stem from a woman younger than 30 with Graves' hyperthyroidism.

The genes are TRBV7-9 and TRBJ2-7; D unresolved. Germline V gene data show CDR1 as SEHNR and CDR2 as FQNEAQ (reference sequence). The CDR3 spans 13 residues. V was pared by 2 bases and J by 3 bases, with 8 bases between. In DNA, the CDR3 is TGTGCCAGCAGCTTAACTCCCCGCTACGAGCAGTACTTC. Translating it yields CASSLTPRYEQYF. The whole variable domain, remainder taken from reference TRBV7-9 and TRBJ2-7, is DTGVSQNPRHKITKRGQNVTFRCDPISEHNRLYWYRQTLGQGPEFLTYFQNEAQLEKSRLLSDRFSAERPKGSFSTLEIQRTEQGDSAMYLCASSLTPRYEQYFGPGTRLTVT.

In its sample, this clonotype was seen many times. The chain recombines TRBV4-1 with TRBJ2-2; D call uncertain. Trimming took 5 bases from V and 8 from J, leaving 18 bases between them. Germline V gives CDR1 MGHRA, CDR2 YSYEKL. This CDR3 spans 15 amino acids. CDR3 bases: TGCGCCAGCAGCAAAACGGCTGCAGTGCAGGGGGAGCTGTTTTTT. This translates into CASSKTAAVQGELFF.

This clonotype was observed a few times. The V call is TRBV27, the J call TRBJ1-4; 8 nucleotides agree with TRBD1. CDR3 length: 13 residues. Germline V CDR1 and CDR2: MNHEY, SMNVEV (reference sequence). The J segment lost 10 bases and the V segment lost 8 bases, leaving 9 bases of the junction unmatched. Here the CDR3 reads CASGRTGTGKLFF. The DNA of the CDR3 is TGTGCCAGCGGACGGACAGGGACCGGAAAACTGTTTTTT.

The chain combines TRBV28 with TRBJ1-5; perhaps TRBD1 as D (6 bases). This CDR3 is built from 14 residues. Germline CDR1 and CDR2: MDHEN and SYDVKM. V was clipped by 6 bases and J by 2 bases, with 11 bases between them. CDR3 sequence: CASRVTGRNQPQHF. The CDR3 nucleotides read TGTGCCAGCAGGGTGACAGGTCGCAATCAGCCCCAGCATTTT.

In this sample, this clonotype turned up a few times. This chain links TRBV6-6 with TRBJ2-1; TRBD1 aligns across 8 bases. This CDR3 region has 15 residues. The V gene end was trimmed by 2 bases and the J gene end by 5 bases; junction bases not matched to a gene: 5. Germline-derived CDR1 and CDR2 are MNHNY and SVGAGI (reference sequence). The CDR3 DNA reads as TGTGCCAGCAGTTACGGGCGACAGGGGAACAATGAGCAGTTCTTC. Translated: CASSYGRQGNNEQFF.

This clonotype was observed a few times. The final CDR3 position lacks the conserved phenylalanine or tryptophan, pointing to a likely read error. The J gene is TRBJ2-7, the V gene TRBV6-2 or TRBV6-3; TRBD2 agrees at 9 bases. The CDR3 sequence is 14 residues long. Losses at the gene ends were 6 bases for V and 1 base for J; bases not matched to a gene: 4. Looked up from germline, CDR1 is MNHEY and CDR2 is SVGEGT. CDR3 sequence: CASSQGLASYEQYL. The CDR3 DNA sequence: TGTGCCAGCAGCCAGGGACTAGCTTCCTACGAGCAGTACCTC.

The DNA for the CDR3 is TGCAGTGCTAGAGAAACAGGGCGTCCAACAGATACGCAGTATTTT. This translates into CSARETGRPTDTQYF. This chain uses TRBV20-1 with TRBJ2-3; D might be TRBD1 (6 bases). The V gene lost 0 bases and the J gene lost 3 bases, with 13 bases spanning the gap. Germline-derived CDR1 and CDR2 are DFQATT and SNEGSKA (reference sequence). This CDR3 comprises 15 residues.

This clonotype appeared many times. This chain connects TRBV28 to TRBJ1-5; 7 nucleotides line up with TRBD1. The J segment lost 6 bases and the V segment lost 5 bases, leaving 10 bases of the junction unmatched. The CDR3 extends over 15 amino acids. Germline V gene lookup returns CDR1 MDHEN and CDR2 SYDVKM. CDR3 protein: CASSPLQGDGQPQHF. CDR3 nucleotides: TGTGCCAGCAGTCCGCTCCAGGGGGATGGTCAGCCCCAGCATTTT.

V is TRBV7-9 and J is TRBJ2-6; the match to TRBD2 covers 10 bases. The CDR3 covers 16 residues. The V gene end was trimmed by 7 bases and the J gene end by 0 bases; junction bases not matched to a gene: 3. The germline V gene encodes CDR1 SEHNR and CDR2 FQNEAQ (reference sequence). This CDR3 is CASKRGGPSGANVLTF. DNA for the CDR3: TGTGCCAGCAAGCGGGGGGGGCCCTCTGGGGCCAACGTCCTGACTTTC. Combining the CDR3 with reference TRBV7-9 and TRBJ2-6 gives the whole variable domain DTGVSQNPRHKITKRGQNVTFRCDPISEHNRLYWYRQTLGQGPEFLTYFQNEAQLEKSRLLSDRFSAERPKGSFSTLEIQRTEQGDSAMYLCASKRGGPSGANVLTFGAGSRLTVL.

This chain links TRBV28 with TRBJ2-3, with 12 bases that match TRBD2. J gave up 2 bases and V 6 bases, and 6 bases lay outside the gene matches. The CDR3 contains 16 residues. CDR1 is MDHEN and CDR2 is SYDVKM in the germline V gene. The CDR3 loop is CASSRLAGVNTDTQYF. The CDR3 nucleotides read TGTGCCAGCAGCCGACTAGCGGGGGTGAACACAGATACGCAGTATTTT. The full variable domain, rest sourced from reference TRBV28 and TRBJ2-3, is DVKVTQSSRYLVKRTGEKVFLECVQDMDHENMFWYRQDPGLGLRLIYFSYDVKMKEKGDIPEGYSVSREKKERFSLILESASTNQTSMYLCASSRLAGVNTDTQYFGPGTRLTVL.

Many counts were recorded for this clonotype. V usage is TRBV11-3 and J usage is TRBJ2-2; TRBD2 might be the D (5 bases). Germline V lookup: CDR1 SGHNT, CDR2 YENEEA. The CDR3 length is 16 residues. V dropped 5 bases and J dropped 4 bases, with 17 bases sitting between them. CDR3 sequence reads: CASSQAAVRGTGELFF. In DNA, the CDR3 is TGTGCCAGCAGCCAGGCGGCGGTTCGGGGCACCGGGGAGCTGTTTTTT.

This clonotype has ten or more counts. The J gene is TRBJ2-5, the V gene TRBV30; D is possibly TRBD2 (5 bases). The CDR3 extends over 13 amino acids. V shed 4 bases and J shed 5 bases, with 14 bases lying between them. CDR1 and CDR2 (germline): GTSNPN, SVGIG (reference sequence). The CDR3 protein is CAWTPNWEETQYF. CDR3 DNA sequence: TGTGCCTGGACCCCCAATTGGGAGGAGACCCAGTACTTC.

In its sample, this clonotype was seen many times. V and J are TRBV6-1 and TRBJ2-6; D not certain. CDR1 is MNHNS and CDR2 is SASEGT in the germline V gene. Between the trimmed V and J ends, which lost 7 bases and 4 bases, there was a span of 8 bases. This CDR3 is 13 amino acids long. In nucleotides, the CDR3 is TGTGCCAGCATCTCATCCGGGGCCAACGTCCTGACTTTC. This codes for CASISSGANVLTF.

This clonotype was seen repeatedly, ten times or more. This sequence joins TRBV30 and TRBJ1-2, with TRBD1 as a possible D gene (5 bases). V lost 0 bases, J lost 2 bases, and 13 bases lay in between. This CDR3 is 15 amino acids long. Germline V CDR1 and CDR2: GTSNPN, SVGIG (reference sequence). CDR3 DNA: TGTGCCTGGAGTGTAGTCAGGGCCGGGAACTATGGCTACACCTTC. Translating gives CAWSVVRAGNYGYTF. The whole variable domain, filled in from reference TRBV30 and TRBJ1-2, reads SQTIHQWPATLVQPVGSPLSLECTVEGTSNPNLYWYRQAAGRGLQLLFYSVGIGQISSEVPQNLSASRPQDRQFILSSKKLLLSDSGFYLCAWSVVRAGNYGYTFGSGTRLTVV.

CDR3 sequence: CASRAGTGGPDTQYF. CDR3 sequence (DNA): TGTGCCAGCAGGGCGGGGACAGGGGGTCCAGATACGCAGTATTTT. The chain couples TRBV28 to TRBJ2-3; the match to TRBD1 covers 11 bases. CDR1 and CDR2 (germline): MDHEN, SYDVKM. J gave up 4 bases and V 6 bases, and 6 bases lay outside the gene matches. The CDR3 spans 15 residues.

This clonotype was recorded a few times. The CDR3 region is CASSQIRDRGYNEQFF. The CDR3 DNA is TGCGCCAGCAGCCAAATCCGAGACAGGGGCTACAATGAGCAGTTCTTC. The genes are TRBV4-1 and TRBJ2-1; TRBD1 agrees at 8 bases. CDR1 and CDR2 from the germline V gene are MGHRA and YSYEKL. The V and J ends lost 2 bases and 3 bases, in that order; junction bases with no gene match: 6. This CDR3 is built from 16 residues.

This clonotype came up many times. The chain recombines TRBV7-6 with TRBJ2-2, with a possible D match to TRBD2 (6 bases). CDR3 length equals 16 residues. Germline V gene lookup returns CDR1 SGHVS and CDR2 FNYEAQ. With 1 base removed from V and 0 bases from J, the gap between germline ends came to 9 bases. CDR3 loop: CASSLVGGTNTGELFF. CDR3 nucleotides: TGTGCCAGCAGCTTAGTTGGCGGGACGAACACCGGGGAGCTGTTTTTT.

This clonotype has a count of ten or more. The chain combines TRBV12-3 or TRBV12-4 with TRBJ2-2; no firm D call. Trimming removed 3 bases from V and 4 bases from J, with 9 bases in between. The CDR3 length is 14 residues. The CDR3 DNA reads TGTGCCAGCAGTTTTGGGGAAGGCACCGGGGAGCTGTTTTTT. Protein sequence: CASSFGEGTGELFF.

This clonotype has at least ten counts. The chain carries TRBV2 and TRBJ2-5, with D perhaps TRBD2 (5 bases). CDR1 SNHLY and CDR2 FYNNEI come from the germline V gene. Trimming cost V 7 bases and J 5 bases, with 14 bases left between them. The CDR3 loop spans 13 amino acids. CDR3 in amino acids: CASNAQERETQYF. CDR3 coding DNA: TGTGCCAGCAACGCTCAGGAGCGGGAGACCCAGTACTTC.

The rearrangement links TRBV4-1 to TRBJ1-5, with D unresolved. Germline V gene sequence: CDR1 MGHRA, CDR2 YSYEKL. The CDR3 is 16 residues long. V lost 0 bases to trimming and J lost 4 bases, with 13 bases between them. The CDR3 loop reads CASSQDPASLNQPQHF. CDR3 sequence (DNA): TGCGCCAGCAGCCAAGATCCCGCCTCATTAAATCAGCCCCAGCATTTT.

Many counts were recorded for this clonotype. The V gene is TRBV6-1, the J gene TRBJ2-7; 12 nucleotides align to TRBD2. CDR1 MNHNS and CDR2 SASEGT come from the germline V gene. The junction had 14 bases not matched to a gene; V was cut back by 7 bases and J by 7 bases. CDR3 length: 16 amino acids. CDR3 sequence (DNA): TGTGCCAGCAAGTCGGCTAGCGGGAGGGCAGCGGGTGAGCAGTACTTC. Its protein is CASKSASGRAAGEQYF.

This clonotype was seen many times. The V gene is TRBV7-2, the J gene TRBJ2-5; no clear D. The CDR3 loop spans 13 amino acids. The V and J ends lost 5 bases and 1 base respectively, with 8 bases between them. The germline V gene encodes CDR1 SGHTA and CDR2 FQGNSA. CDR3 protein: CASSRRTQETQYF. As DNA, the CDR3 is TGTGCCAGCAGCCGACGGACCCAAGAGACCCAGTACTTC.

This clonotype was detected many times. V and J are TRBV5-1 and TRBJ2-7; D possibly uses TRBD1 or TRBD2 (5 bases each). The CDR3 totals 13 residues. Germline CDR1 is SGHRS and CDR2 is YFSETQ. V dropped 0 bases and J dropped 6 bases, with 10 bases sitting between them. CDR3 amino acids: CASSLVSGREQYF. CDR3 bases: TGCGCCAGCAGCTTGGTATCGGGGCGCGAGCAGTACTTC.